These 4 T cell receptor beta chains came from one sample sequenced in a study of response to subunit inactivated influenza vaccine. TCRdb re-analysed the RT-PCR reads in MiXCR, keeping a single row per CDR3 protein. The data show approximately 520,000 distinct CDR3 sequences, approximately 24% seen once. Material: CD4+ T cells sorted from PBMCs, obtained more than 4 days after vaccination. These receptors originate from a man in his forties or fifties who received an inactivated influenza vaccine.

This clonotype appeared a few times. CDR3 coding DNA: TGCGCCAGCAGCCAAGAAGGGTTTGAAAAACTGTTTTTT. This gives the protein CASSQEGFEKLFF. This sequence joins TRBV4-1 and TRBJ1-4, with unresolved D. This CDR3 has 13 amino acids. Germline V gene sequence: CDR1 MGHRA, CDR2 YSYEKL. Trimming shortened V by 0 bases and J by 7 bases, and 6 bases separated the two germline ends.

The V gene is TRBV20-1, the J gene TRBJ2-1; unclear D gene. V dropped 5 bases and J dropped 0 bases, with 17 bases sitting between them. The V gene's germline CDR1 is DFQATT and CDR2 SNEGSKA (reference sequence). The CDR3 contains 16 residues. In nucleotides, the CDR3 is TGCAGTGCTCTCACCCTGGGCGCGAGCTCCTACAATGAGCAGTTCTTC. This encodes CSALTLGASSYNEQFF.

The chain employs TRBV5-6 and TRBJ2-5; no definite D call. There are 14 residues in the CDR3. V lost 4 bases, J lost 2 bases, and 12 bases lay in between. Germline CDR1 reads SGHDT; CDR2 reads YYEEEE. The CDR3 region is CASSPRLGQETQYF. CDR3 sequence (DNA): TGTGCCAGCAGCCCGCGGCTGGGACAAGAGACCCAGTACTTC.

In this sample, this clonotype turned up a few times. The chain recombines TRBV6-2 or TRBV6-3 with TRBJ2-7; weak D call: TRBD2 (5 bases). The V and J ends lost 3 bases and 6 bases respectively, with 9 bases between them. CDR3 size: 12 residues. Germline CDR1 MNHEY, CDR2 SVGEGT. This CDR3 is CASSYEGFEQYF. CDR3 DNA: TGTGCCAGCAGTTATGAGGGATTCGAGCAGTACTTC.